This T cell receptor beta chain derives from a study of blood T cell repertoires in COVID-19. Study overall: Researchers got acute and convalescent COVID-19 samples from the United States, Italy and Spain. PBMCs, B-cell-depleted T cells, or T cells were the source of the cDNA or gDNA that made up the material.

With V trimmed by 5 bases and J by 2 bases, 4 bases remained unmatched. The germline V gene encodes CDR1 SGHAT and CDR2 FQDESV (reference sequence). CDR3 length equals 15 residues. Authors' methods: Nucleated cell counts were estimated from reference gene primer amplification. Data came from immunoSEQ multiplex PCR; TCRdb stores just in-frame clones and leaves some out. Clonal size and the V and J genes are those of that table, whereas D and trimming came from the DNA. In the table there are 100,000 to 150,000 clones, about 88% of which are singletons. The sequencing sample was made of peripheral blood. The rearrangement joins TRBV11-1 to TRBJ2-7; 12 bases align to TRBD2. The sequence came from a woman older than 75 with acute or convalescent COVID-19. The DNA of the CDR3 is TGTGCCAGCAGCCCTCTAGCGGGAGGGCCCTACGAGCAGTACTTC. This sequence encodes CASSPLAGGPYEQYF.